The clone carrying this T cell receptor beta chain was counted between two and nine times. The antigen is not known. This sample was included in a study of T-cell reconstitution after alpha-beta-depleted transplantation in children. General study results and limits: The study reportedly traced alpha-beta T cells about two months after transplant to several hundred expanded graft clones. It was surviving recipient T cells and thymic progenitors that gave some patients high TCRbeta diversity at day 60. At the one-year point after transplant, T-cell counts and TCRbeta diversity were found to come mostly from T cells that had been newly produced.

Unique molecular identifiers were built into the TCRbeta library. TCRdb reprocessed the PCR reads via MiXCR and lists one record per CDR3 protein. There are some 440,000 distinct CDR3 sequences in the sample; 15% to 20% occur only once, and less than 30% lies in the top ten. The CDR3 contains 13 residues. The V and J ends lost 7 bases and 0 bases respectively, with 10 bases between them. The clonotype was recovered from a boy less than two years old who had a stem cell transplant for Wiskott-Aldrich syndrome, so the T cells may come from the graft donor. This chain uses TRBV12-3 or TRBV12-4 with TRBJ2-7, with D hard to call. The sequencing here drew on PBMCs, mostly from graft donor cells, taken 360 days after TCRalphabeta/CD19-depleted stem cell transplant. CDR3 loop: CASTRRPSYEQYF. CDR3 DNA sequence: TGTGCCAGCACCCGTAGGCCCTCCTACGAGCAGTACTTC.